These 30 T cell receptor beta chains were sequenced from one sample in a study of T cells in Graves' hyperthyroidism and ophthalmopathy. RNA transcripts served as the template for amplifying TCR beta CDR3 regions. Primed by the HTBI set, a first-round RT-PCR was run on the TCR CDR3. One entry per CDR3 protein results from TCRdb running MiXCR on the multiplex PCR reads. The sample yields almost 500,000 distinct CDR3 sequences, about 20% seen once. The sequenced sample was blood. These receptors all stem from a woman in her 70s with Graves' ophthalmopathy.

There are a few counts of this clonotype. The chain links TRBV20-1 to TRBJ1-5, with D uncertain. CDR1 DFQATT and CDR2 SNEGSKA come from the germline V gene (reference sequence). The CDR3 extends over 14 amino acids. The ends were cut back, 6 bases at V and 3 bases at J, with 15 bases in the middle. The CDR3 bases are TGCAGTGCCCCACCTTGGCAGAACAATCAGCCCCAGCATTTT. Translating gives CSAPPWQNNQPQHF.

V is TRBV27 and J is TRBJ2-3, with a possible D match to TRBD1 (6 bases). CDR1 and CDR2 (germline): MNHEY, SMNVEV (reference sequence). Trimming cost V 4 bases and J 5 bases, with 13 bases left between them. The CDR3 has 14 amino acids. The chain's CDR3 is CASSWGPALDTQYF. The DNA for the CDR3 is TGTGCCAGCAGTTGGGGGCCAGCCTTAGATACGCAGTATTTT.

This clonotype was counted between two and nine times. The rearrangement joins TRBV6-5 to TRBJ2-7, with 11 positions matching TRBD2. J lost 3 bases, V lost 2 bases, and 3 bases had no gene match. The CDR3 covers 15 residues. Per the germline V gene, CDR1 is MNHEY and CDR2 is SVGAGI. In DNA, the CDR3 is TGTGCCAGCAGTTACCTCCTAGCGGGAGGCTACGAGCAGTACTTC. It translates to CASSYLLAGGYEQYF.

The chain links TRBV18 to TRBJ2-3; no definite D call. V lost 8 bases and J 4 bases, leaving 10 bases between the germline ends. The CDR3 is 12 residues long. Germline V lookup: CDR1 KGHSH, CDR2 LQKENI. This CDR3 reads CASNLVADTQYF. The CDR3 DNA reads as TGTGCCAGCAACCTGGTAGCAGATACGCAGTATTTT. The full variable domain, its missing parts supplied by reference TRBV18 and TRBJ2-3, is NAGVMQNPRHLVRRRGQEARLRCSPMKGHSHVYWYRQLPEEGLKFMVYLQKENIIDESGMPKERFSAEFPKEGPSILRIQQVVRGDSAAYFCASNLVADTQYFGPGTRLTVL.

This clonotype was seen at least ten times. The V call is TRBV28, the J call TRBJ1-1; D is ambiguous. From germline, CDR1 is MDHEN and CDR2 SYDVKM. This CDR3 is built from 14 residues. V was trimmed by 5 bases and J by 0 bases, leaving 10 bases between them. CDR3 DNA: TGTGCCAGCAGTATAACAGAGATGAACACTGAAGCTTTCTTT. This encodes CASSITEMNTEAFF.

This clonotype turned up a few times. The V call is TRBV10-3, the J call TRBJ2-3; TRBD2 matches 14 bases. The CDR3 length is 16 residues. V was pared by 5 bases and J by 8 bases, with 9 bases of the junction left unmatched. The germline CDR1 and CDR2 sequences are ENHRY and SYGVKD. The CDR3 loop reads CAISSGTSGSGGTQYF. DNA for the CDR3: TGTGCCATCAGTTCCGGGACTAGCGGGAGTGGAGGTACGCAGTATTTT.

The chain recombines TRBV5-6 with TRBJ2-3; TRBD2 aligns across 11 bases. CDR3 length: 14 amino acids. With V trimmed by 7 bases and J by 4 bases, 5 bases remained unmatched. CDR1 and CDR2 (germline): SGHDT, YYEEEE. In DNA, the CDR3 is TGTGCCAGCTACGCGGGACTAGCGGCAGATACGCAGTATTTT. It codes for CASYAGLAADTQYF.

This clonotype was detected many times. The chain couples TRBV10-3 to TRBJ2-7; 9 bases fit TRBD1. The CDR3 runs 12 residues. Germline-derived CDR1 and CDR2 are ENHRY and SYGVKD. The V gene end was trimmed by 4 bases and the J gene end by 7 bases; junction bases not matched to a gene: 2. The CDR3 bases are TGTGCCATCAGTGGACAGGGGGTTGAGCAGTACTTC. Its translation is CAISGQGVEQYF.

CDR3 in DNA: TGTGCCAGCAGCCCCAGTGATCGGAACACTGAAGCTTTCTTT. This gives the protein CASSPSDRNTEAFF. The V call is TRBV7-3, the J call TRBJ1-1; D is uncertain. This CDR3 is built from 14 residues. V was clipped by 5 bases and J by 1 base, with 11 bases between them. Germline assignment: CDR1 SGHTA and CDR2 FQGTGA. The full variable domain, its missing parts supplied by reference TRBV7-3 and TRBJ1-1, is GAGVSQTPSNKVTEKGKYVELRCDPISGHTALYWYRQSLGQGPEFLIYFQGTGAADDSGLPNDRFFAVRPEGSVSTLKIQRTERGDSAVYLCASSPSDRNTEAFFGQGTRLTVV.

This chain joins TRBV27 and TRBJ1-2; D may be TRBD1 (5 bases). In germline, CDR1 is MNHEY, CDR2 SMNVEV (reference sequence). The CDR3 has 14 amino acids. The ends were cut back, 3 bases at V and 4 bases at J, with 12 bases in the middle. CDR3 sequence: CASSFGTGSYGYTF. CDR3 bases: TGTGCCAGCAGTTTCGGTACAGGATCCTATGGCTACACCTTC.

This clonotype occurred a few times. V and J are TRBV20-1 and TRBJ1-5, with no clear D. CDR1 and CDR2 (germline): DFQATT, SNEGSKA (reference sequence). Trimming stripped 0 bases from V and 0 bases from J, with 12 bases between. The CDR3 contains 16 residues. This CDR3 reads CSARDRGLYSNQPQHF. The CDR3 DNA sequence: TGCAGTGCTAGAGATCGGGGTCTTTATAGCAATCAGCCCCAGCATTTT.

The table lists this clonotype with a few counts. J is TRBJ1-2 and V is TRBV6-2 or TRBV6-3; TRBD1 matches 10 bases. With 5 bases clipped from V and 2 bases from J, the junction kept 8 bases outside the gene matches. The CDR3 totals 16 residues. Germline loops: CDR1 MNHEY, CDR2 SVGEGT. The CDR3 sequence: CASSQTGGAGNYGYTF. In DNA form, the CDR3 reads TGTGCCAGCAGTCAGACAGGGGGCGCCGGAAACTATGGCTACACCTTC.

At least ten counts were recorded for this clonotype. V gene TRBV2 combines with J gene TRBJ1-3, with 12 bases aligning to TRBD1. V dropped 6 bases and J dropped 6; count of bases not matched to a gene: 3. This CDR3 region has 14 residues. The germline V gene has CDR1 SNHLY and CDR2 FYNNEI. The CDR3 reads CASRPGQGANTIYF. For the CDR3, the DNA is TGTGCCAGCAGACCGGGACAGGGGGCAAACACCATATATTTT.

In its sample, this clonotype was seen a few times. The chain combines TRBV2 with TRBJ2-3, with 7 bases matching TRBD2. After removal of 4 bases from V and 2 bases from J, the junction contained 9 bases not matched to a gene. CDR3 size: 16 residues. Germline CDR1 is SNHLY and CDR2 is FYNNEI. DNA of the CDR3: TGTGCCAGCAGTGGCGGGAGAGGGCTCCCCACAGATACGCAGTATTTT. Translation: CASSGGRGLPTDTQYF.

The CDR3 sequence: CASSVALSGNEQFF. The CDR3 DNA follows: TGTGCCAGCAGCGTGGCCCTTAGTGGTAATGAGCAGTTCTTC. V is TRBV9 and J is TRBJ2-1; D not resolved. The CDR3 has 14 amino acids. Trimming left V 2 bases short and J 7 bases short, with 13 bases between. CDR1 is SGDLS and CDR2 is YYNGEE in the germline V gene.

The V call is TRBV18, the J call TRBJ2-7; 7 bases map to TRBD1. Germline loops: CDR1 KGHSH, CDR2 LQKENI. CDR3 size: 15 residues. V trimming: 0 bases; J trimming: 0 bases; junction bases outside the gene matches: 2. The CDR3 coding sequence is TGTGCCAGCTCACCACCGGGACAGCCCTCCTACGAGCAGTACTTC. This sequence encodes CASSPPGQPSYEQYF.

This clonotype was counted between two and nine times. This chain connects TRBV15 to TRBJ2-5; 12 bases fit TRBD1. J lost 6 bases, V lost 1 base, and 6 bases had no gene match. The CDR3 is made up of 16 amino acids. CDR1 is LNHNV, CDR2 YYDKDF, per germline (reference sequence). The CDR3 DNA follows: TGTGCCACCAGCAGAGCGGGACAGGGGGCGATGAAGACCCAGTACTTC. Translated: CATSRAGQGAMKTQYF. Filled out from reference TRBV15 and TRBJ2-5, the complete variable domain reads DAMVIQNPRYQVTQFGKPVTLSCSQTLNHNVMYWYQQKSSQAPKLLFHYYDKDFNNEADTPDNFQSRRPNTSFCFLDIRSPGLGDTAMYLCATSRAGQGAMKTQYFGPGTRLLVL.

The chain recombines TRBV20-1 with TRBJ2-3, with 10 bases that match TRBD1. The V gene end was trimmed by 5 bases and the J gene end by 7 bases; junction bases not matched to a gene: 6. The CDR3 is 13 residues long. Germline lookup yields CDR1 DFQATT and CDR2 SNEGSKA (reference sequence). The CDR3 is CSAEGTGENTQYF. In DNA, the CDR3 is TGCAGTGCTGAGGGGACAGGGGAGAATACGCAGTATTTT.

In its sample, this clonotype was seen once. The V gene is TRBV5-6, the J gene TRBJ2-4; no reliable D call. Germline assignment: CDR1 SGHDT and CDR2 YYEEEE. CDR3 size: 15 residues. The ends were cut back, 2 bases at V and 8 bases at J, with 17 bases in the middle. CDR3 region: CASSFLGSGKDIQYF. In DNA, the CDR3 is TGTGCCAGCAGCTTTTTAGGTTCAGGCAAGGACATTCAGTACTTC.

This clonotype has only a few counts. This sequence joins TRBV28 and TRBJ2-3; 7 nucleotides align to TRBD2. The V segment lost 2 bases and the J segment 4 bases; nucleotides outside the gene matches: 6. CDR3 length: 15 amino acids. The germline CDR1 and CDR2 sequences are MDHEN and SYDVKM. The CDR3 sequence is CASSLGRARADTQYF. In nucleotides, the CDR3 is TGTGCCAGCAGTTTAGGGAGGGCCAGGGCAGATACGCAGTATTTT.

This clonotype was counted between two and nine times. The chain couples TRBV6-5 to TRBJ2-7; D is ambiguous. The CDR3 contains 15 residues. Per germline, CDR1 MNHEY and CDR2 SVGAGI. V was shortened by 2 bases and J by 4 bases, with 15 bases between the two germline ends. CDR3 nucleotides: TGTGCCAGCAGTTACCCGACAAATCCTACGTACGAGCAGTACTTC. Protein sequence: CASSYPTNPTYEQYF.

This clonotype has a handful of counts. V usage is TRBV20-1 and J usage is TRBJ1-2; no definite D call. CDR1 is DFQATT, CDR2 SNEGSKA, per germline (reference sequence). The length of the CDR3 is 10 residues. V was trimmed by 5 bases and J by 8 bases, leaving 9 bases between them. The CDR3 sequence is CSAWKRGYTF. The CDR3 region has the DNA TGCAGTGCTTGGAAGAGGGGCTACACCTTC.

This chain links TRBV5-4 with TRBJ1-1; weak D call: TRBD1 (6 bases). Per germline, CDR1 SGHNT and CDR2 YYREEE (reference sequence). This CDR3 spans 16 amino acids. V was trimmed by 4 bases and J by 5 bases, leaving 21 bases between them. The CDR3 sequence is CASSPGGGRGATEAFF. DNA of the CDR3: TGTGCCAGCAGCCCTGGTGGGGGGCGTGGGGCGACTGAAGCTTTCTTT. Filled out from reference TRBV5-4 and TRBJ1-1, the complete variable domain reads ETGVTQSPTHLIKTRGQQVTLRCSSQSGHNTVSWYQQALGQGPQFIFQYYREEENGRGNFPPRFSGLQFPNYSSELNVNALELDDSALYLCASSPGGGRGATEAFFGQGTRLTVV.

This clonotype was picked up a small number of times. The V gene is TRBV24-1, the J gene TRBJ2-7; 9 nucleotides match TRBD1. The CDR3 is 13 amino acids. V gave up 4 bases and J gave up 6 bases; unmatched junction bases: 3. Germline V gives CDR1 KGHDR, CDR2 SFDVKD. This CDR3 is CATSDGQGSEQYF. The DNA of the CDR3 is TGTGCCACCAGTGACGGACAGGGGTCCGAGCAGTACTTC.

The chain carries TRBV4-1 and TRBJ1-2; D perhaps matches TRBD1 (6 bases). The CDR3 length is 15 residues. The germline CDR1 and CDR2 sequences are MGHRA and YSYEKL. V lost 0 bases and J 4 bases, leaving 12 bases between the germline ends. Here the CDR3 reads CASSQERGTLYGYTF. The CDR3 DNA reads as TGCGCCAGCAGCCAAGAGAGGGGGACGCTCTATGGCTACACCTTC.

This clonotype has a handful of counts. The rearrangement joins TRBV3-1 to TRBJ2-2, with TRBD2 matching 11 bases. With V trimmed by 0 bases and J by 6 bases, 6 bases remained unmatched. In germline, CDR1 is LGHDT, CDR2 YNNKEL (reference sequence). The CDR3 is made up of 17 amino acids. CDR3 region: CASSQDSGRARSGELFF. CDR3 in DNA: TGTGCCAGCAGCCAAGATAGCGGGAGGGCCCGGTCCGGGGAGCTGTTTTTT.

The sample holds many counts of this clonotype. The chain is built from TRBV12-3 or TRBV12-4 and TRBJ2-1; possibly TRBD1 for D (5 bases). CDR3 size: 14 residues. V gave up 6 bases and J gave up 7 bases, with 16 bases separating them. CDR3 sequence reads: CASSSSVRANEQFF. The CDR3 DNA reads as TGTGCCAGCAGCTCAAGTGTCAGGGCAAATGAGCAGTTCTTC.

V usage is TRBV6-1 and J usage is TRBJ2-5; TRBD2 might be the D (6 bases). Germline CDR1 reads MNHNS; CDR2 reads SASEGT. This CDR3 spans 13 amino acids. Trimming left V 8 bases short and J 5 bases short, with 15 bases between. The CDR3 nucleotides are TGTGCCAGCCACGGAGGGATCCTCGAGACCCAGTACTTC. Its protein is CASHGGILETQYF.

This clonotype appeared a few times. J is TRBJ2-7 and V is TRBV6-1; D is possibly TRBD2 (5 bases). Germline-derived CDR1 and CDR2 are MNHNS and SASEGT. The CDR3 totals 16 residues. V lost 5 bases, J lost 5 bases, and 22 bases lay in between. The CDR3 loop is CASSPTGGLHPHEQYF. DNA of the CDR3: TGTGCCAGCAGTCCCACCGGCGGGCTCCACCCCCACGAGCAGTACTTC.

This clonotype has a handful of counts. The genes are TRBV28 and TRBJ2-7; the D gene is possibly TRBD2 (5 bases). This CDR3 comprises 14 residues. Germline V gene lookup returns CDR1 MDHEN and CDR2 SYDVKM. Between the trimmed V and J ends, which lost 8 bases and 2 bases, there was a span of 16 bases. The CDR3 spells CASATRTGTYEQYF. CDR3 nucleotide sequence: TGTGCCAGCGCCACCCGGACGGGGACCTACGAGCAGTACTTC.